This T cell receptor beta chain was retrieved from a study of control samples from healthy donors and cancer patients. With 3 bases removed from V and 4 bases from J, the gap between germline ends came to 6 bases. Per the germline V gene, CDR1 is SEHNR and CDR2 is FQNEAQ (reference sequence). This CDR3 contains 12 residues. TCRdb keeps only in-frame clones here, not all; method: immunoSEQ multiplex PCR. The data show some 67,000 clones, 70% to 90% seen once. The material sequenced was PBMCs. This sequence originates from a woman aged 45 to 65 with head and neck cancer. The rearrangement uses TRBV7-9 and TRBJ2-5; perhaps TRBD2 as D (6 bases). The CDR3: CASSLGLETQYF. The CDR3 nucleotides read TGTGCCAGCAGCTTGGGACTAGAGACCCAGTACTTC.